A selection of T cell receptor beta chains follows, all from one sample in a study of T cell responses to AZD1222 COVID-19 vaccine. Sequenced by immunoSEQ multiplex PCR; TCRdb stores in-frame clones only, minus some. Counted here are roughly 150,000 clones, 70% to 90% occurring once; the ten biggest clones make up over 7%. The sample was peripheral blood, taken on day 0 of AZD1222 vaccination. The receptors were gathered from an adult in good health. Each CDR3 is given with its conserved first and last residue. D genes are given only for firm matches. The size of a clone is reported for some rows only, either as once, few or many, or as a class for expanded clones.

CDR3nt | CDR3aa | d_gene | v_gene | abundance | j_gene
TGTGCCAGCAGCTCGGGACCCCCCTACGAGCAGTACTTC | CASSSGPPYEQYF | - | TRBV7-2 | - | TRBJ2-7
TGTGCCAGCAGCTCCCAGCGGGGGGGCATGGGTGAGCAGTTCTTC | CASSSQRGGMGEQFF | TRBD2 | TRBV7-2 | few | TRBJ2-1
TGCGCCAGCAGCTTGGGGACAGCCTCCTACAATGAGCAGTTCTTC | CASSLGTASYNEQFF | - | TRBV5-1 | once | TRBJ2-1
TGTGCCAGCAGTGGGGACAGCAATCAGCCCCAGCATTTT | CASSGDSNQPQHF | - | TRBV2 | - | TRBJ1-5
TGTGCCTGGAATCAGGGGTACTCTGGAAACACCATATATTTT | CAWNQGYSGNTIYF | - | TRBV30 | few | TRBJ1-3
TGTGCCAGCTCATGGGGCCAGGGCAGTGCAGCCTACGAGCAGTACTTC | CASSWGQGSAAYEQYF | - | TRBV18 | - | TRBJ2-7
TGTGCCAGCAGTTACACCGAGGCCCAGGAGCAGTTCTTC | CASSYTEAQEQFF | - | TRBV6-5 | - | TRBJ2-1
TGTGCCAGCAGCCCTTACGGCTCTGGAAACACCATATATTTT | CASSPYGSGNTIYF | - | TRBV3-1/TRBV3-2 | - | TRBJ1-3
TGTGCCAGCTCACCCTCGACTAGCGGGGGGAACATTCAGTACTTC | CASSPSTSGGNIQYF | TRBD2 | TRBV18 | - | TRBJ2-4
TGTGCCAGCTCACCCGGCTGGGACAATGAGCAGTTCTTC | CASSPGWDNEQFF | - | TRBV18 | - | TRBJ2-1
TGCGCCAGCAGCTTGGCGCTAGCGGGCCCCGGGGAGCTGTTTTTT | CASSLALAGPGELFF | TRBD2 | TRBV5-1 | - | TRBJ2-2
TGTGCCAGCAGTTACTCTCACCTTTTTATAGGGCCTACGGGTGGCTACACCTTC | CASSYSHLFIGPTGGYTF | - | TRBV6-8 | - | TRBJ1-2
TGCGCCAGCAGCCCGATCCGGGACAGGGTTCAATTTCACGACGAGCAGTACTTC | CASSPIRDRVQFHDEQYF | TRBD1 | TRBV23-1 | - | TRBJ2-7
TGCGCCAGCAGCTTGGGTCAGGGGGCTTTCTATGGCTACACCTTC | CASSLGQGAFYGYTF | TRBD1 | TRBV5-1 | - | TRBJ1-2
TGTGCCAGTAGTTCGGGGCTAGCAGGGGAGACCCAGTACTTC | CASSSGLAGETQYF | - | TRBV19 | - | TRBJ2-5
TGTGCCAGCAGCCAAGAACCGGGAACCCTCTCTGGAAACACCATATATTTT | CASSQEPGTLSGNTIYF | - | TRBV4-2 | - | TRBJ1-3
TGTGCCATCAGTGGGGGGGCAGAGCAGTTCTTC | CAISGGAEQFF | - | TRBV10-3 | - | TRBJ2-1
TGTGCCACCAGCAGAGAAGGCGTGGGGGCTGGAAACACCATATATTTT | CATSREGVGAGNTIYF | - | TRBV15 | - | TRBJ1-3
TGTGCCAGCTCTGCGGACGGGAGTAAATTCGAGCAGTACTTC | CASSADGSKFEQYF | - | TRBV18 | - | TRBJ2-7
TGTGCCAGTATCTCGGGGGACAGACTTAACTATGGCTACACCTTC | CASISGDRLNYGYTF | TRBD1 | TRBV19 | - | TRBJ1-2
TGTGCCAGCAGCTTAGGGTCAGGGACCTACGAGCAGTACTTC | CASSLGSGTYEQYF | - | TRBV11-2 | - | TRBJ2-7
TGTGCCAGTAGTATAGCCGGGTTAGAGACCCAGTACTTC | CASSIAGLETQYF | - | TRBV19 | - | TRBJ2-5
TGTGCCAGCAGGGCCCCCTTATCCGAGCAGTTCTTC | CASRAPLSEQFF | - | TRBV2 | - | TRBJ2-1
TGTGCCACGACCTGGACATCCGGCAACACTGAAGCTTTCTTT | CATTWTSGNTEAFF | - | TRBV19 | many | TRBJ1-1
TGTGCCACCAGTGGTGGGACCGTTGAAGCTTTCTTT | CATSGGTVEAFF | - | TRBV24-1 | - | TRBJ1-1
TGTGCCAGCTCACTGGGGGGGAACACTGAAGCTTTCTTT | CASSLGGNTEAFF | - | TRBV18 | - | TRBJ1-1
TGTGCCAGCAGTCCAAGCCTCCCCTATGAGCAGTTCTTC | CASSPSLPYEQFF | - | TRBV6-5 | - | TRBJ2-1
TGTGCCAGTAGTGATGAGGGCCGCGGTTACAATGAGCAGTTCTTC | CASSDEGRGYNEQFF | - | TRBV19 | - | TRBJ2-1
TGTGCCATCAGTGACTCGAGGGGGACAGGGCTCCAAGAGACCCAGTACTTC | CAISDSRGTGLQETQYF | TRBD1 | TRBV10-3 | - | TRBJ2-5
TGTGCCAGCAGCGCGGGGACGGTTAATAGCAATCAGCCCCAGCATTTT | CASSAGTVNSNQPQHF | - | TRBV7-6 | once | TRBJ1-5
TGTGCCAGTAGCTCAAGTCGCGGCGGCAAAACCTACAATGAGCAGTTCTTC | CASSSSRGGKTYNEQFF | - | TRBV19 | - | TRBJ2-1
TGTGCCAGCAGCTTAGTGCAGGGAGGAAACTATGGCTACACCTTC | CASSLVQGGNYGYTF | - | TRBV7-2 | - | TRBJ1-2
TGTGCCACCGCCCAGATGGGGGTGGGTAATTCACCCCTCCACTTT | CATAQMGVGNSPLHF | - | TRBV27 | - | TRBJ1-6
TGCAGCGTTGAGCCGGGACTAGCGGGAGGGGACGAGCAGTACTTC | CSVEPGLAGGDEQYF | TRBD2 | TRBV29-1 | - | TRBJ2-7
TGTGCCAGCAGCTTGCTAACAGGGTATGGCTACACCTTC | CASSLLTGYGYTF | - | TRBV5-6 | - | TRBJ1-2
TGTGCCAGCAGCTTAGCGGGCGGGACAGGGCCCTACGAGCAGTACTTC | CASSLAGGTGPYEQYF | TRBD1 | TRBV7-2 | - | TRBJ2-7
TGCAGTGCTAGTAGCGGGAGGGACTACGAGCAGTACTTC | CSASSGRDYEQYF | TRBD2 | TRBV20-1 | - | TRBJ2-7
TGTGCCAGCAGCCGCGTTGAGGAGCAGTTCTTC | CASSRVEEQFF | - | TRBV7-8 | once | TRBJ2-1
TGTGCCAGCTCACCAGGAGATGGCTACACCTTC | CASSPGDGYTF | - | TRBV18 | - | TRBJ1-2
TGTGCCAGCAGCCCCCAGGGGAATCAGCCCCAGCATTTT | CASSPQGNQPQHF | - | TRBV5-6 | - | TRBJ1-5
TGTGCCAGCAGCCAAGCGAGCGGGGGGGCCCAAGAGACCCAGTACTTC | CASSQASGGAQETQYF | TRBD2 | TRBV4-2 | - | TRBJ2-5
TGCAGCGTTCTTCCGGGACTAGCCATGGATACGCAGTATTTT | CSVLPGLAMDTQYF | TRBD2 | TRBV29-1 | - | TRBJ2-3
TGTGCCAGCAGTTATGTGACTAGCGGGACCCTCTCTACGCAGTATTTT | CASSYVTSGTLSTQYF | TRBD2 | TRBV6-6 | - | TRBJ2-3
TGTGCCAGCCGCTCGGTAGGGACACTAGGTTCTTGGGATAACACCGGGGAGCTGTTTTTT | CASRSVGTLGSWDNTGELFF | - | TRBV13 | - | TRBJ2-2
TGTGCCAGCTCACCAGGGACAGGGGACGAGACCCAGTACTTC | CASSPGTGDETQYF | TRBD1 | TRBV18 | - | TRBJ2-5
TGTGCCAGCAGCTTAAATTCTGGAAACACCATATATTTT | CASSLNSGNTIYF | - | TRBV7-9 | - | TRBJ1-3